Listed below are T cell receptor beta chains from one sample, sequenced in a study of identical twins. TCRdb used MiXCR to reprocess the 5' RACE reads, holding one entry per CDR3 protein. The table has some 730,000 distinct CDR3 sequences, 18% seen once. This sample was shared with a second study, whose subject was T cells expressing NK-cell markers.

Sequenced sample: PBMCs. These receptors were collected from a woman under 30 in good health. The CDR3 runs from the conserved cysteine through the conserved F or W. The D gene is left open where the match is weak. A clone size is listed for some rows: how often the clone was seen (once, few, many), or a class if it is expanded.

CDR3: CASSFGGGSSYNEQFF
DNA: TGTGCCAGCAGCTTCGGGGGAGGGAGCTCCTACAATGAGCAGTTCTTC
D: TRBD2
J: TRBJ2-1
V: TRBV11-2
length: 16
size: few

CDR3: CASSPGQGDDEQYF
DNA: TGTGCCAGCAGCCCGGGACAGGGAGACGACGAGCAGTACTTC
D: TRBD1
J: TRBJ2-7
V: TRBV12-3/TRBV12-4
length: 14
size: NA

CDR3: CSVHTGLNTGELFF
DNA: TGCAGCGTTCATACGGGACTGAACACCGGGGAGCTGTTTTTT
D: NA
J: TRBJ2-2
V: TRBV29-1
length: 14
size: many

CDR3: CASRGLAGYENEQFF
DNA: TGTGCCAGCAGGGGACTAGCTGGGTATGAAAATGAGCAGTTCTTC
D: TRBD2
J: TRBJ2-1
V: TRBV12-3/TRBV12-4
length: 15
size: NA

CDR3: CASSLLPNIAGITDTQYF
DNA: TGTGCCAGCAGTTTATTACCGAACATCGCAGGGATCACAGATACGCAGTATTTT
D: NA
J: TRBJ2-3
V: TRBV27
length: 18
size: many

CDR3: CASSPGGLAGFNEQFF
DNA: TGTGCCAGCAGTCCCGGGGGACTAGCGGGTTTCAATGAGCAGTTCTTC
D: TRBD2
J: TRBJ2-1
V: TRBV12-3/TRBV12-4
length: 16
size: NA

CDR3: CASSLELRLYNEQFF
DNA: TGCGCCAGCAGCTTGGAACTTAGACTCTACAATGAGCAGTTCTTC
D: NA
J: TRBJ2-1
V: TRBV5-1
length: 15
size: NA

CDR3: CASSSGLTITDTQYF
DNA: TGCGCCAGCAGCTCGGGACTGACTATCACAGATACGCAGTATTTT
D: NA
J: TRBJ2-3
V: TRBV5-1
length: 15
size: NA

CDR3: CAWSSRQGTKELFF
DNA: TGTGCCTGGAGTTCACGACAGGGGACGAAGGAGCTGTTTTTT
D: TRBD1
J: TRBJ2-2
V: TRBV30
length: 14
size: NA

CDR3: CASSRSGSGIGELFF
DNA: TGTGCCAGCAGCCGGAGCGGGAGTGGGATCGGGGAGCTGTTTTTT
D: TRBD2
J: TRBJ2-2
V: TRBV5-5
length: 15
size: NA

CDR3: CASRAGTSGDNEQFF
DNA: TGTGCCAGCAGAGCCGGGACTAGCGGTGACAATGAGCAGTTCTTC
D: TRBD2
J: TRBJ2-1
V: TRBV2
length: 15
size: NA

CDR3: CSVLQNTEAFF
DNA: TGCAGCGTTCTTCAGAACACTGAAGCTTTCTTT
D: NA
J: TRBJ1-1
V: TRBV29-1
length: 11
size: NA

CDR3: CASSPTGGPGMGYTF
DNA: TGTGCCAGCAGCCCGACAGGGGGCCCCGGGATGGGCTACACCTTC
D: TRBD1
J: TRBJ1-2
V: TRBV7-9
length: 15
size: NA

CDR3: CASSLGQGVRADTQYF
DNA: TGTGCCAGCAGCTTGGGGCAGGGAGTGAGGGCAGATACGCAGTATTTT
D: NA
J: TRBJ2-3
V: TRBV5-6
length: 16
size: once

CDR3: CASSLAASGAIQETQYF
DNA: TGCGCCAGCAGCTTGGCGGCTAGCGGGGCGATACAAGAGACCCAGTACTTC
D: TRBD2
J: TRBJ2-5
V: TRBV5-1
length: 17
size: few

CDR3: CATSTSGGLETQYF
DNA: TGTGCCACCTCGACTAGCGGGGGTCTTGAGACCCAGTACTTC
D: TRBD2
J: TRBJ2-5
V: TRBV10-3
length: 14
size: NA

CDR3: CASSLRSSGGSYEQYF
DNA: TGTGCCAGCAGCTTGAGGTCTAGCGGGGGCTCCTACGAGCAGTACTTC
D: TRBD2
J: TRBJ2-7
V: TRBV7-2
length: 16
size: few

CDR3: CASSSGRWNIYGYTF
DNA: TGTGCCAGCAGCTCAGGACGGTGGAACATATATGGCTACACCTTC
D: NA
J: TRBJ1-2
V: TRBV5-5
length: 15
size: few

CDR3: CSAPGGGRNSYEQYF
DNA: TGCAGTGCACCCGGGGGCGGAAGAAACTCCTACGAGCAGTACTTC
D: NA
J: TRBJ2-7
V: TRBV20-1
length: 15
size: NA

CDR3: CASSKDGNGADTQYF
DNA: TGCGCCAGCAGCAAGGACGGGAATGGGGCAGATACGCAGTATTTT
D: NA
J: TRBJ2-3
V: TRBV5-1
length: 15
size: NA

CDR3: CASSLAPGPGYGYTF
DNA: TGTGCCAGCAGCTTAGCGCCAGGGCCCGGGTATGGCTACACCTTC
D: NA
J: TRBJ1-2
V: TRBV7-2
length: 15
size: NA

CDR3: CASSPSTSPEIQQYF
DNA: TGTGCCAGCAGCCCTAGTACTAGCCCCGAAATACAGCAGTACTTC
D: NA
J: TRBJ2-7
V: TRBV7-9
length: 15
size: few

CDR3: CAIGPGTGAYEQYF
DNA: TGTGCCATCGGCCCTGGGACAGGGGCCTACGAGCAGTACTTC
D: TRBD1
J: TRBJ2-7
V: TRBV5-8
length: 14
size: NA

CDR3: CSASPGTSGYEQYF
DNA: TGCAGTGCTTCCCCCGGGACTAGCGGCTACGAGCAGTACTTC
D: TRBD2
J: TRBJ2-7
V: TRBV20-1
length: 14
size: NA